This T cell receptor (beta chain) originates from a study of identifying expanded T cells in peripheral blood. Whole-study results and caveats: Clone count variance between approximately two-week samples rose with total template count. Over approximately two and four weeks, about 15 and 18 clones changed, versus approximately 1.2 between replicates.

Healthy donors had no documented immune events, such as infections, while sampled. Concerning this clone itself: The antigen remains undetermined.

The CDR3 is 16 amino acids. Deletions cut 4 bases from V and 1 base from J, with 16 bases between. Germline CDR1 is KGHSH and CDR2 is LQKENI. Only in-frame clones appear in the TCRdb table, and some are missing; sequencing was by immunoSEQ multiplex PCR. The data show about 83,000 clones, with about 88% seen just once and about 3% held by the top ten. This chain links TRBV18 with TRBJ1-1; perhaps TRBD1 as D (5 bases). Input material: blood. This sequence was found in a person aged 18 to 75 in good health. DNA for the CDR3: TGTGCCAGCTCACAGGGTGCGGGACTGTCGAACACTGAAGCTTTCTTT. Translated, it gives CASSQGAGLSNTEAFF.